These 6 T cell receptor beta chains originate from one sample sequenced in a study of shared clonotypes between healthy human individuals. TCRdb's copy holds only in-frame clones and misses some; the assay was immunoSEQ multiplex PCR. Seen here are approximately 2,300,000 clones, 92% observed once, and the top ten hold 0.37%. The source material was naive CD4+ T cells from PBMCs. Subset meaning: CD45RA+ positively selected. The receptors here all came from a man younger than 35 in good health. Some clones in this sample may be carry-over from other donors' samples.

This sequence joins TRBV19 and TRBJ2-6; TRBD1 is a possible D gene (6 bases). CDR1 and CDR2 (germline): LNHDA, SQIVND (reference sequence). Between the trimmed V and J ends, which lost 6 bases and 0 bases, there was a span of 12 bases. The CDR3 length is 16 residues. The DNA of the CDR3 is TGTGCCAGTAGAGACAGGTCCTACTCTGGGGCCAACGTCCTGACTTTC. Its translation is CASRDRSYSGANVLTF.

This clone was detected a few times. Within the sample, other DNA sequences also encode this same CDR3. This rearrangement joins TRBV5-1 to TRBJ2-2, with TRBD2 matching 9 bases. Losses at the gene ends were 2 bases for V and 0 bases for J; bases not matched to a gene: 2. The CDR3 has 16 residues. Germline V lookup: CDR1 SGHRS, CDR2 YFSETQ. The DNA for the CDR3 is TGCGCCAGCAGCTTCCTAGCGGGATCGAACACCGGGGAGCTGTTTTTT. This sequence encodes CASSFLAGSNTGELFF.

The chain has TRBV4-2 and TRBJ2-7; unclear D gene. CDR1 LGHNA and CDR2 YNFKEQ come from the germline V gene. V was shortened by 1 base and J by 2 bases, with 12 bases between the two germline ends. The CDR3 sequence is 15 residues long. The CDR3 coding sequence is TGTGCCAGCAGCCAAGGATCCGGCTTAGCCTACGAGCAGTACTTC. This encodes CASSQGSGLAYEQYF.

As for this clone: Other DNA sequences in the sample encode the same CDR3. The V and J genes are TRBV29-1 and TRBJ2-5, with no clear D. The CDR3 extends over 13 amino acids. Germline assignment: CDR1 SQVTM and CDR2 ANQGSEA. V dropped 2 bases and J dropped 5 bases, with 12 bases sitting between them. Here the CDR3 reads CSVERGLGETQYF. In nucleotides, the CDR3 is TGCAGCGTTGAAAGAGGTCTTGGGGAGACCCAGTACTTC.

About this clone itself: This sample includes further DNA sequences coding for the same CDR3. V is TRBV20-1 and J is TRBJ2-1; D is unresolved. The CDR3 has 11 amino acids. The V gene's germline CDR1 is DFQATT and CDR2 SNEGSKA (reference sequence). V lost 1 base and J lost 9, with 7 bases in between. CDR3 nucleotide sequence: TGCAGTGCTAGAGTTCCCGGTGAGCAGTTCTTC. Encoded protein: CSARVPGEQFF.

The rearrangement uses TRBV6-6 and TRBJ2-7, with D possibly being TRBD1 (6 bases). The V gene lost 7 bases and the J gene lost 6 bases, with 19 bases spanning the gap. CDR1 and CDR2 (germline): MNHNY, SVGAGI (reference sequence). CDR3 length: 14 residues. In nucleotides, the CDR3 is TGTGCCAGCACCCCAGGGGCTAGCTTTGCCGAGCAGTACTTC. This encodes CASTPGASFAEQYF.